This TCR beta chain appears in the sequencing data of a study of T cell responses to AZD1222 COVID-19 vaccine. V was trimmed by 4 bases and J by 9 bases, leaving 8 bases between them. CDR1 and CDR2 (germline): SGHTS, YDEGEE. The length of the CDR3 is 11 residues. Sequencing used immunoSEQ multiplex PCR; TCRdb keeps in-frame clones, though not all of them. This sample yields roughly 110,000 clones, of which around 91% are seen a single time; 6.5% to 10% belongs to the top ten. This clone was picked up one time. Its antigen is unknown. Combined were second doses at about 4 or about 12 weeks. Study-level results: There were vaccine-associated CD4 TCRs across spike, dominant at 160-218 and 743-854. Seropositive status at baseline applied to only five to seven AZD1222 recipients. Vaccination with two AZD1222 doses was followed by a rise in Spike-specific TCR breadth and depth.

The V gene is TRBV5-8, the J gene TRBJ1-5; D is uncertain. The clonotype was recovered from an adult who received the AZD1222 COVID-19 vaccine. The material was peripheral blood, obtained 28 days after the second AZD1222 dose. The DNA of the CDR3 is TGTGCCAGCAGCACCCACCCGCCCCAGCATTTT. It specifies CASSTHPPQHF.